The clone carrying this T cell receptor (beta chain) was seen more than once but under ten times. No antigen is known for it. This entry belongs to a study of cytomegalovirus exposure and HLA in healthy donors. Study-wide context: There were roughly 110 million unique TCR beta sequences, drawn from some 180 million T cells, in an earlier analysis. The study, taken as a whole, reports: Most TCR sequences were uncommon, yet certain public TCRs appeared in many donors. Immune exposure information comprised only CMV serostatus.

The germline gives CDR1 MGHRA, CDR2 YSYEKL. With V trimmed by 4 bases and J by 2 bases, 21 bases remained unmatched. The CDR3 spans 21 residues. Both 60 Vbeta primers and 13 Jbeta primers went into the PCR. Assay: immunoSEQ multiplex PCR; the TCRdb copy retains only in-frame clones and omits some. This table holds more than 85,000 clones, about 13% found once. The material sequenced was PBMCs. V and J are TRBV4-1 and TRBJ2-1, with 9 bases identical to TRBD2. This clonotype originated in a man aged 35-49 years in good health and CMV-seropositive. DNA for the CDR3: TGCGCCAGCAGCCGAGACTATCCGGGACTAGCTCTTGGGGCAACCTACAATGAGCAGTTCTTC. Translation gives CASSRDYPGLALGATYNEQFF.